The rows below give T cell receptor beta chains drawn from one sample of a study of T cells in Graves' hyperthyroidism and ophthalmopathy. In TCRdb, the multiplex PCR reads were re-called with MiXCR into one record per CDR3 protein. The table records almost 500,000 distinct CDR3 sequences, around a fifth of them present only once. The specimen was blood. Receptors were obtained from a woman between 70 and 85 years old with Graves' ophthalmopathy. Each CDR3 is given with its conserved first and last residue. A D gene is named only where the DNA matches it firmly. For some rows the clone size is stated as once, few or many, or as a class when expanded; others skip it.

cdr3_nt	cdr3_aa	d_call	clone_size	v_call	j_call
TGTGCCAGCAGCTTAGGCGATTCACCCCTCCACTTT	CASSLGDSPLHF	-	many	TRBV7-9	TRBJ1-6
TGTGCCAGCAGTGACAGGGGTGGGATTTCAGGCTACACCTTC	CASSDRGGISGYTF	-	-	TRBV2	TRBJ1-2
TGTGCCAGCAGTACCCGGGACGCCCGGTTGAGCAAAAGCATTCAGTACTTC	CASSTRDARLSKSIQYF	-	-	TRBV6-2/TRBV6-3	TRBJ2-4
TGTGCCACCCAGAGACCTAGCGTATCCTACGAGCAGTACTTC	CATQRPSVSYEQYF	-	few	TRBV6-1	TRBJ2-7
TGTGCCAGCAGGGGCTCCTCCTTGGGCAATCAGCCCCAGCATTTT	CASRGSSLGNQPQHF	-	few	TRBV28	TRBJ1-5
TGCAGTGCTAGCGTTAACGGAGCAACTAATGAAAAACTGTTTTTT	CSASVNGATNEKLFF	-	few	TRBV20-1	TRBJ1-4
TGTGCCAGCAGTTACTCAAATAATGGCTACACCTTC	CASSYSNNGYTF	-	few	TRBV6-2/TRBV6-3	TRBJ1-2
TGCGCCAGCTCCTACAGGGGGTTGGAGGAGCAGTACTTC	CASSYRGLEEQYF	TRBD1	once	TRBV4-1	TRBJ2-7
TGTGCCAGCAGTTCCCTTGGTCCAGGTAATTCACCCCTCCACTTT	CASSSLGPGNSPLHF	-	few	TRBV12-3/TRBV12-4	TRBJ1-6
TGTGCCAGTAGGACGGGCCCCCAGAACACCGGGGAGCTGTTTTTT	CASRTGPQNTGELFF	-	-	TRBV19	TRBJ2-2
TGTGCCAGCAGCTTTGGGGGCGTCGGCCAGCGAAACACCATATATTTT	CASSFGGVGQRNTIYF	-	once	TRBV7-9	TRBJ1-3
TGTGCCAGCAGTTTGGGATCTATGGCCGGGGAGCTGTTTTTT	CASSLGSMAGELFF	-	-	TRBV27	TRBJ2-2
TGTGCCAGCAGTGAACTGGGACAGGGGGGCACTGAAGCTTTCTTT	CASSELGQGGTEAFF	TRBD1	many	TRBV2	TRBJ1-1
TGTGCCAGCTCACCACTGTACGCAGGGGAGGGTCAGCCCCAGCATTTT	CASSPLYAGEGQPQHF	-	-	TRBV18	TRBJ1-5
TGTGCCAGCAGCTTGGTCCCGCTAGCTCTTACAGAGACCCAGTACTTC	CASSLVPLALTETQYF	-	few	TRBV5-4	TRBJ2-5
TGTGCTAGTGGTTTTTTTGGGGCGATATCCGAGCAGTACTTC	CASGFFGAISEQYF	-	-	TRBV12-5	TRBJ2-7
TGCGCCAGCAGCCAAGATAGGCAGGGGATCTATGGCTACACCTTC	CASSQDRQGIYGYTF	-	-	TRBV4-1	TRBJ1-2
TGTGCCAGCTTCGAGGGATACGCTAATGAAAAACTGTTTTTT	CASFEGYANEKLFF	-	few	TRBV7-9	TRBJ1-4
TGTGCCAGTAGTATCTTACAGGGGGACTATGGCTACACCTTC	CASSILQGDYGYTF	TRBD1	-	TRBV19	TRBJ1-2
TGTGCCAGCAGCTCATCCACAGGACAGGGATACTACGAGCAGTACTTC	CASSSSTGQGYYEQYF	TRBD1	few	TRBV28	TRBJ2-7
TGCGCCAGCACCCCAACAGGGCGGACAGGGAACTCCCGGGGCACTGAAGCTTTCTTT	CASTPTGRTGNSRGTEAFF	TRBD1	few	TRBV5-1	TRBJ1-1
TGTGCCAGCAGCCTCAGACCGGGGGACGAGCAGTACTTC	CASSLRPGDEQYF	-	-	TRBV7-6	TRBJ2-7
TGTGCCAGCAGCCAGGGGACTAGCGGGAGACCCGGGGAGCTGTTTTTT	CASSQGTSGRPGELFF	TRBD2	few	TRBV3-1	TRBJ2-2
TGTGCCAGCAGCCACGGGGAATGGAGCTCCTACAATGAGCAGTTCTTC	CASSHGEWSSYNEQFF	-	-	TRBV13	TRBJ2-1
TGTGCCAGCAGCGTAGACATGGCGGGAGGTGAAGAGACCCAGTACTTC	CASSVDMAGGEETQYF	TRBD2	-	TRBV9	TRBJ2-5
TGTGCCAGCAGCTTAGCGGGACCACTAAACATTCAGTACTTC	CASSLAGPLNIQYF	-	few	TRBV7-4	TRBJ2-4